This passage covers 31 T cell receptor beta chains from one sample sequenced in a study of beta chain features in type 1 diabetes. Study results and limitations: People with Type 1 diabetes carried modestly yet significantly shorter TCRB CDR3s in all four CD4+ subsets.

Investigators reverse transcribed all isolated RNA, so they sequenced expressed TCRB transcripts. Assay: immunoSEQ multiplex PCR; the TCRdb copy retains only in-frame clones and omits some. Of more than 250,000 clones listed, about 20% were seen once; the top ten hold 0.028%. No antigen has been identified for these receptors. The sequenced sample consisted of naive CD4+ T cells from blood. All receptors come from a woman aged 35 to 49 with type 1 diabetes.

This clone was seen more than once but under ten times. This chain uses TRBV28 with TRBJ2-7; possible D gene TRBD1, 6 bases. Germline values: CDR1 MDHEN, CDR2 SYDVKM. The CDR3 totals 15 residues. Trimming shortened V by 2 bases and J by 3 bases, and 14 bases separated the two germline ends. CDR3: CASSLGTPNLYEQYF. The DNA of the CDR3 is TGTGCCAGCAGTTTAGGGACACCGAACCTCTACGAGCAGTACTTC.

CDR3 nucleotide sequence: TGCGCCAGCAGCCGGGGGAGGTCCACAGATACGCAGTATTTT. It is translated as CASSRGRSTDTQYF. The V and J genes are TRBV5-1 and TRBJ2-3, with D perhaps TRBD2 (6 bases). Germline CDR1 reads SGHRS; CDR2 reads YFSETQ. Trimming stripped 4 bases from V and 2 bases from J, with 11 bases between. The CDR3 has 14 residues. The variable domain in full, with the rest retrieved from reference TRBV5-1 and TRBJ2-3, is KAGVTQTPRYLIKTRGQQVTLSCSPISGHRSVSWYQQTPGQGLQFLFEYFSETQRNKGNFPGRFSGRQFSNSRSEMNVSTLELGDSALYLCASSRGRSTDTQYFGPGTRLTVL.

The J gene is TRBJ2-7, the V gene TRBV18; 7 bases are a match to TRBD1. The CDR3 runs to 14 residues. CDR1 is KGHSH, CDR2 LQKENI, per germline. The ends lost 5 bases at V and 3 bases at J; junction bases unmatched: 7. The CDR3 loop reads CASSGQAALYEQYF. CDR3 sequence (DNA): TGTGCCAGCTCAGGACAGGCGGCCCTCTACGAGCAGTACTTC.

The chain carries TRBV30 and TRBJ1-2; 8 bases match TRBD1. This CDR3 is 11 amino acids long. Trimming removed 4 bases from V and 8 bases from J; junction bases left unmatched: 3. Looked up from germline, CDR1 is GTSNPN and CDR2 is SVGIG (reference sequence). Here the CDR3 reads CAWKQGDGYTF. The CDR3 coding sequence is TGTGCCTGGAAACAGGGGGACGGCTACACCTTC.

This clone came up a few times. J is TRBJ1-2 and V is TRBV7-2, with TRBD1 identical over 7 bases. The CDR3 has 14 residues. Germline CDR1 reads SGHTA; CDR2 reads FQGNSA. Trimming cost V 2 bases and J 6 bases; bases outside gene matches: 6. In DNA, the CDR3 is TGTGCCAGCAGCTTATACTCCAGGGGGGATGGCTACACCTTC. This encodes CASSLYSRGDGYTF.

This clone was seen a few times. This chain uses TRBV29-1 with TRBJ1-1; 11 bases line up with TRBD1. The CDR3 has 15 amino acids. Germline values: CDR1 SQVTM, CDR2 ANQGSEA. Unmatched junction bases numbered 3, after V lost 2 bases and J lost 1 base. For the CDR3, the DNA is TGCAGCGTTGAACCGGGACAGGGGGGGAACACTGAAGCTTTCTTT. Translation gives CSVEPGQGGNTEAFF.

A few counts support this clone. The chain is built from TRBV29-1 and TRBJ2-5, with 7 positions matching TRBD2. J was trimmed by 4 bases and V by 7 bases; bases with no gene match: 15. Germline V gene lookup returns CDR1 SQVTM and CDR2 ANQGSEA. The CDR3 has 15 amino acids. In nucleotides, the CDR3 is TGCAGCGCCTTTTGGGCGGGAGAAGGATTAGAGACCCAGTACTTC. Residues: CSAFWAGEGLETQYF.

The V and J genes are TRBV7-2 and TRBJ2-7; 10 bases fit TRBD2. Germline CDR1 SGHTA, CDR2 FQGNSA. V shed 4 bases and J 7 bases; nucleotides not matched to a gene: 4. This CDR3 spans 13 amino acids. CDR3 protein: CASSYGLAEEQYF. The CDR3 nucleotides are TGTGCCAGCAGCTACGGACTAGCGGAAGAGCAGTACTTC.

The rearrangement uses TRBV29-1 and TRBJ2-3; 8 nucleotides match TRBD2. The CDR3 sequence is 13 residues long. The trim removed 7 bases at V and 6 bases at J, leaving 9 bases unmatched. The germline gives CDR1 SQVTM, CDR2 ANQGSEA. CDR3 DNA sequence: TGCAGCGCGGGAGGGGGTTTCCTTGATACGCAGTATTTT. Its protein product is CSAGGGFLDTQYF.

The chain carries TRBV9 and TRBJ1-5; 7 bases line up with TRBD1. The CDR3 spans 15 residues. Germline CDR1 reads SGDLS; CDR2 reads YYNGEE. With V trimmed by 3 bases and J by 0 bases, 3 bases remained unmatched. CDR3 sequence reads: CASSETGFSNQPQHF. Written as DNA, the CDR3 is TGTGCCAGCAGCGAGACAGGGTTTAGCAATCAGCCCCAGCATTTT.

The CDR3 bases are TGTGCCAGCAGCTTAACGGGGGGTTTATCCTACGAGCAGTACTTC. It codes for CASSLTGGLSYEQYF. The chain uses TRBV7-3 and TRBJ2-7, with D possibly TRBD2 on 6 matching bases. Trimming left V 0 bases short and J 1 base short, with 10 bases between. CDR1 is SGHTA and CDR2 is FQGTGA in the germline V gene. The CDR3 extends over 15 amino acids.

This clone was observed a handful of times. J is TRBJ2-1 and V is TRBV27; 7 bases are a match to TRBD1. Germline V gives CDR1 MNHEY, CDR2 SMNVEV (reference sequence). This CDR3 region has 13 residues. J lost 4 bases, V lost 7 bases, and 4 bases had no gene match. DNA of the CDR3: TGTGCCAGCATCTCACAGGGGTACAATGAGCAGTTCTTC. It specifies CASISQGYNEQFF.

The chain couples TRBV5-1 to TRBJ1-5; no clear D gene. CDR3 length equals 14 residues. Trimming stripped 2 bases from V and 5 bases from J, with 11 bases between. From germline, CDR1 is SGHRS and CDR2 YFSETQ. CDR3 bases: TGCGCCAGCAGCTTAGGCGGGATGGATCAGCCCCAGCATTTT. It translates to CASSLGGMDQPQHF.

This chain links TRBV28 with TRBJ2-7; perhaps TRBD2 as D (5 bases). Germline V gene data show CDR1 as MDHEN and CDR2 as SYDVKM. Trimming shortened V by 6 bases and J by 2 bases, and 17 bases separated the two germline ends. This CDR3 is built from 15 residues. CDR3 sequence reads: CASSPPGVGAYEQYF. The DNA for the CDR3 is TGTGCCAGCAGCCCACCAGGAGTCGGGGCCTACGAGCAGTACTTC.

This clone occurred a few times. The V call is TRBV10-3, the J call TRBJ2-7; 8 nucleotides agree with TRBD1. J lost 6 bases, V lost 10 bases, and 5 bases had no gene match. This CDR3 is built from 11 residues. The germline V gene encodes CDR1 ENHRY and CDR2 SYGVKD. The CDR3, as DNA: TGTGCCACCTTAGGACAGGGCGAGCAGTACTTC. Translation: CATLGQGEQYF.

This clone was seen a few times. The chain uses TRBV11-1 and TRBJ2-5; TRBD2 might be the D (5 bases). The CDR3 extends over 14 amino acids. V lost 5 bases to trimming and J lost 7 bases, with 17 bases between them. Germline V lookup: CDR1 SGHAT, CDR2 FQDESV (reference sequence). The CDR3 nucleotides read TGTGCCAGCAGCCTAGAGTCCGGGATGGGGACCCAGTACTTC. Translated, it gives CASSLESGMGTQYF.

There are a few counts of this clone. The chain carries TRBV9 and TRBJ1-1, with D hard to call. Germline-derived CDR1 and CDR2 are SGDLS and YYNGEE. V shed 4 bases and J shed 5 bases, with 12 bases lying between them. The CDR3 has 13 amino acids. The CDR3: CASSPPVETEAFF. The DNA for the CDR3 is TGTGCCAGCAGCCCCCCGGTAGAGACTGAAGCTTTCTTT.

This chain links TRBV7-2 with TRBJ2-5, with TRBD1 matching 7 bases. J was trimmed by 5 bases and V by 1 base; bases with no gene match: 4. Germline values: CDR1 SGHTA, CDR2 FQGNSA. CDR3 size: 14 residues. The CDR3 sequence is CASSLGDRRETQYF. For the CDR3, the DNA is TGTGCCAGCAGCTTAGGGGACAGAAGGGAGACCCAGTACTTC.

This chain uses TRBV7-6 with TRBJ2-3; weak D call: TRBD1 (6 bases). The germline V and J ends were trimmed by 5 bases and 2 bases, with 17 bases remaining between them. The CDR3 is made up of 16 amino acids. CDR1 and CDR2 (germline): SGHVS, FNYEAQ. The CDR3, as DNA: TGTGCCAGCAGCCCAACCGGACAGAGATTCACAGATACGCAGTATTTT. Translating gives CASSPTGQRFTDTQYF.

This clone was found a few times. The CDR3, as DNA: TGTGCCAGCAGCGCTGGAGGCGGGAGCTCCTACAATGAGCAGTTCTTC. Amino acid sequence: CASSAGGGSSYNEQFF. The V gene is TRBV5-4, the J gene TRBJ2-1, with 7 bases lining up with TRBD2. Germline loops: CDR1 SGHNT, CDR2 YYREEE (reference sequence). CDR3 length: 16 amino acids. Trimming took 4 bases from V and 0 from J; bases not matched to a gene: 7.

This clone showed up just a few times. The chain is built from TRBV4-3 and TRBJ1-2; tentatively, D is TRBD1 (6 bases). Germline V gene lookup returns CDR1 LGHNA and CDR2 YSLEER. Trimming cost V 4 bases and J 3 bases, with 9 bases left between them. The CDR3 contains 13 residues. Here the CDR3 DNA reads TGCGCCAGCAGCCCGTCAGGGGACTATGGCTACACCTTC. Protein sequence: CASSPSGDYGYTF.

This sequence joins TRBV28 and TRBJ2-1, with 8 bases that match TRBD2. Germline lookup yields CDR1 MDHEN and CDR2 SYDVKM. V trimming: 10 bases; J trimming: 13 bases; junction bases outside the gene matches: 9. The CDR3 is 11 residues long. In DNA form, the CDR3 reads TGTGCCACTTTGACCGGGACTAGTCAGTTCTTC. This translates into CATLTGTSQFF.

This clone was observed a handful of times. The chain employs TRBV4-3 and TRBJ1-6, with 7 bases aligning to TRBD1. There are 17 residues in the CDR3. With V trimmed by 0 bases and J by 5 bases, 7 bases remained unmatched. Germline V gene lookup returns CDR1 LGHNA and CDR2 YSLEER. The CDR3 protein is CASSQDGGRGNNSPLHF. For the CDR3, the DNA is TGCGCCAGCAGCCAAGATGGCGGCAGGGGGAATAATTCACCCCTCCACTTT.

The rearrangement uses TRBV5-1 and TRBJ2-1, with 11 bases identical to TRBD2. This CDR3 is 18 amino acids long. J gave up 7 bases and V 4 bases, and 16 bases lay outside the gene matches. Germline CDR1 is SGHRS and CDR2 is YFSETQ. The CDR3 loop reads CASSGGGTSGPGWNEQFF. The CDR3 DNA is TGCGCCAGCAGCGGAGGAGGGACTAGCGGCCCGGGATGGAATGAGCAGTTCTTC.

The chain combines TRBV28 with TRBJ2-7, with TRBD2 matching 7 bases. The germline V gene encodes CDR1 MDHEN and CDR2 SYDVKM. The CDR3 totals 15 residues. After removal of 3 bases from V and 3 bases from J, the junction contained 8 bases not matched to a gene. CDR3 residues: CASSFGGGNIYEQYF. The CDR3 DNA follows: TGTGCCAGCAGTTTTGGGGGGGGTAACATCTACGAGCAGTACTTC.

In this sample, this clone turned up a few times. The chain links TRBV7-9 to TRBJ2-3; 9 bases align to TRBD1. The germline V gene has CDR1 SEHNR and CDR2 FQNEAQ (reference sequence). Trimming removed 4 bases from V and 4 bases from J; junction bases left unmatched: 3. This CDR3 spans 14 amino acids. The CDR3 DNA is TGTGCCAGCAGCTGGACAGGGGCCGCAGATACGCAGTATTTT. This codes for CASSWTGAADTQYF.

This clone has a handful of counts. J is TRBJ2-3 and V is TRBV25-1; 10 nucleotides line up with TRBD2. The CDR3 consists of 16 residues. The junction had 6 bases not matched to a gene; V was cut back by 3 bases and J by 3 bases. CDR1 MGHDK and CDR2 SYGVNS come from the germline V gene. Written as DNA, the CDR3 is TGTGCCAGCAGTGAGGCCCTAGCGGGAGAGACAGATACGCAGTATTTT. This encodes CASSEALAGETDTQYF.

This clone was counted only a few times. The chain uses TRBV4-1 and TRBJ1-2; 8 positions agree with TRBD1. The J segment lost 4 bases and the V segment lost 3 bases, leaving 10 bases of the junction unmatched. The CDR3 runs 16 residues. The V gene's germline CDR1 is MGHRA and CDR2 YSYEKL. The CDR3, as DNA: TGCGCCAGCAGCCAGGCGGGGACAGGAGGCGGCTATGGCTACACCTTC. As protein: CASSQAGTGGGYGYTF.

This clone occurred a few times. J is TRBJ1-6 and V is TRBV4-3; D remains ambiguous. The CDR3 loop spans 21 amino acids. Germline CDR1 and CDR2: LGHNA and YSLEER. With 3 bases removed from V and 0 bases from J, the gap between germline ends came to 24 bases. The CDR3 protein is CASSQMGPGLALNSYNSPLHF. The CDR3 region has the DNA TGCGCCAGCAGCCAGATGGGCCCTGGCCTTGCGCTTAACTCCTATAATTCACCCCTCCACTTT.

The CDR3 is CASSLEWGRWEQYF. The CDR3 nucleotides are TGTGCCAGCAGCTTGGAATGGGGCAGGTGGGAGCAGTACTTC. The rearrangement joins TRBV5-4 to TRBJ2-7, with D perhaps matching TRBD1 (5 bases). In germline, CDR1 is SGHNT, CDR2 YYREEE (reference sequence). The CDR3 is 14 residues long. The ends were cut back, 0 bases at V and 7 bases at J, with 14 bases in the middle.

The genes are TRBV29-1 and TRBJ2-1, with 10 nucleotides matching TRBD2. This CDR3 is built from 14 residues. The J segment lost 7 bases and the V segment lost 4 bases, leaving 7 bases of the junction unmatched. Looked up from germline, CDR1 is SQVTM and CDR2 is ANQGSEA. CDR3 DNA: TGCAGCGTTGTTTCTAGCGGGAGTTCAAATGAGCAGTTCTTC. Its protein product is CSVVSSGSSNEQFF.